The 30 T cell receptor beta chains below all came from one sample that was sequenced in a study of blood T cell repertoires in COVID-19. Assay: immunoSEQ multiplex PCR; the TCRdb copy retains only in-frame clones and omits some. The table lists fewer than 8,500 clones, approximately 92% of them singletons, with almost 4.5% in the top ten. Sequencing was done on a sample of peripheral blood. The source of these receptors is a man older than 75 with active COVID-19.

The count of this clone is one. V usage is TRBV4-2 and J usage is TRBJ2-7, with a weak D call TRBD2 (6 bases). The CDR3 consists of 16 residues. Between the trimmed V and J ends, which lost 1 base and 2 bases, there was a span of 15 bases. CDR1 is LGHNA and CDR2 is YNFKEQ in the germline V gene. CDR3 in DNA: TGTGCCAGCAGCCAAGCCGGGACTCGACAGACCTACGAGCAGTACTTC. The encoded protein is CASSQAGTRQTYEQYF.

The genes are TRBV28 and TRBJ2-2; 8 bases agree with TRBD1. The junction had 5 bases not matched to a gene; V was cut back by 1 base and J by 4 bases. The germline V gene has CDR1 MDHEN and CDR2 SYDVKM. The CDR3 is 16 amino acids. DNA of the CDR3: TGTGCCAGCAGTTTATCGGCAGGGACAGGCACCGGGGAGCTGTTTTTT. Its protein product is CASSLSAGTGTGELFF.

In DNA, the CDR3 is TGTGCCAGCTCAAGAATACAGGGCCTTAATGAAAAACTGTTTTTT. Its translation: CASSRIQGLNEKLFF. The rearrangement joins TRBV18 to TRBJ1-4, with D tentatively TRBD1 (6 bases). The length of the CDR3 is 15 residues. The V and J ends lost 5 bases and 4 bases respectively, with 14 bases between them. Germline V gene sequence: CDR1 KGHSH, CDR2 LQKENI.

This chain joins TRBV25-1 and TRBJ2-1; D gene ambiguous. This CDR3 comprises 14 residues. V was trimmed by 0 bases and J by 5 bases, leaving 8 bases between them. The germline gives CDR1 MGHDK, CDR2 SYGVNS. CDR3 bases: TGTGCCAGCAGTGAATATTCCCAGAACAATGAGCAGTTCTTC. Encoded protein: CASSEYSQNNEQFF.

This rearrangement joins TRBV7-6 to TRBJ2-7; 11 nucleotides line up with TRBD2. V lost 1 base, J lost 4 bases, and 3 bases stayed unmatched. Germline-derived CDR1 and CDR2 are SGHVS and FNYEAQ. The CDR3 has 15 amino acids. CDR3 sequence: CASSLEGLAAYEQYF. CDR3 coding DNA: TGTGCCAGCAGCTTAGAGGGACTAGCGGCTTACGAGCAGTACTTC.

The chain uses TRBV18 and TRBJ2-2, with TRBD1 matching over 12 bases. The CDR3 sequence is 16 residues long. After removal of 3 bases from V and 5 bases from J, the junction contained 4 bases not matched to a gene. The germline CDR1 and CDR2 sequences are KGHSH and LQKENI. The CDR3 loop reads CASSPGTGGSTGELFF. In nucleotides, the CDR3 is TGTGCCAGCTCACCCGGGACAGGGGGCAGTACCGGGGAGCTGTTTTTT.

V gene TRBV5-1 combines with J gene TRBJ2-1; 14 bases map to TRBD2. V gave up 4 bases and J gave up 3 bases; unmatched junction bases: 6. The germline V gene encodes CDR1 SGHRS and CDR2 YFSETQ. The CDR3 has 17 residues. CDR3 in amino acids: CASSGGTSGSLYNEQFF. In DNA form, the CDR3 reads TGCGCCAGCAGCGGGGGGACTAGCGGGAGTCTCTACAATGAGCAGTTCTTC.

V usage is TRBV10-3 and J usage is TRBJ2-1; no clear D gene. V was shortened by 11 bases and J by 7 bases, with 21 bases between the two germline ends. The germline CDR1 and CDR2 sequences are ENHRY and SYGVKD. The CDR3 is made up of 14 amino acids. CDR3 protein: CASSPVATGNEQFF. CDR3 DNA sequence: TGTGCCTCCTCCCCTGTAGCCACTGGGAATGAGCAGTTCTTC.

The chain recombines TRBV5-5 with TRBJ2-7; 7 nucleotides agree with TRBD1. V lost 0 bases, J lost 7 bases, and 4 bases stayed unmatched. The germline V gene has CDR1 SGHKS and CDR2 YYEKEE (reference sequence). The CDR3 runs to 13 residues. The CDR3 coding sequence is TGTGCCAGCAGCTTGGTACAGGGGTGGGAGCAGTACTTC. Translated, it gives CASSLVQGWEQYF.

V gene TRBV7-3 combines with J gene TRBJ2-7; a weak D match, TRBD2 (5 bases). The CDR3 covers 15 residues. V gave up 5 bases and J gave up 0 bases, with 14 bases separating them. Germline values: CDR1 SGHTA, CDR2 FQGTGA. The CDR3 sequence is CASSRGRRNSYEQYF. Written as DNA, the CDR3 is TGTGCCAGCAGCCGAGGGCGTCGGAACTCCTACGAGCAGTACTTC.

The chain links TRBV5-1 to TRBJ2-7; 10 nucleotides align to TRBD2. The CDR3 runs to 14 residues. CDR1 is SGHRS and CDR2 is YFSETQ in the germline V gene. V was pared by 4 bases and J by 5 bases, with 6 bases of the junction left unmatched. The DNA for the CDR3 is TGCGCCAGCAGCCCGGGACTAGCGTACCACGAGCAGTACTTC. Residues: CASSPGLAYHEQYF.

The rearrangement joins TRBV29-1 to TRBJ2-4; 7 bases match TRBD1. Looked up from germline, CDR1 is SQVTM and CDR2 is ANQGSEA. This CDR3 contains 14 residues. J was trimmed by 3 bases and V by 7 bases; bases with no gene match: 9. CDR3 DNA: TGCAGCGGCCTGACAGGGTATGACAAAAACATTCAGTACTTC. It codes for CSGLTGYDKNIQYF.

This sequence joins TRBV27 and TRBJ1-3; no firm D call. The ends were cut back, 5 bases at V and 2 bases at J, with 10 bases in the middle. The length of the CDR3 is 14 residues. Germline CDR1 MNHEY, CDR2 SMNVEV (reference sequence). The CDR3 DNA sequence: TGTGCCAGCAGTCTCGCGGGTACTGGAAACACCATATATTTT. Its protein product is CASSLAGTGNTIYF.

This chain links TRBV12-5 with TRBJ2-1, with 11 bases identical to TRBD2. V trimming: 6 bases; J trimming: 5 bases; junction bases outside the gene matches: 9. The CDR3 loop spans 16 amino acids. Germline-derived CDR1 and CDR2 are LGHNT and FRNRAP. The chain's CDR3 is CASGLGGTSGNNEQFF. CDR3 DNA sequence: TGTGCTAGTGGCCTGGGTGGGACTAGCGGTAACAATGAGCAGTTCTTC.

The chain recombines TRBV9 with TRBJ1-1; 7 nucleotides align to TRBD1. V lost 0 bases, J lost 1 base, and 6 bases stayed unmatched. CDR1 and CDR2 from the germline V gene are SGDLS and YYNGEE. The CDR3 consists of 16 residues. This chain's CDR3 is CASSVVQGSWNTEAFF. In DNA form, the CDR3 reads TGTGCCAGCAGCGTAGTACAGGGGTCCTGGAACACTGAAGCTTTCTTT.

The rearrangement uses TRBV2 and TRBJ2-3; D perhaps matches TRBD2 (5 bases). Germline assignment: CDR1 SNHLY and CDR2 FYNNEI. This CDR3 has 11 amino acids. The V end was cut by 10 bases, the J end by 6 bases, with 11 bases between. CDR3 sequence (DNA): TGTGCCACCTCCGGGGTGGATACGCAGTATTTT. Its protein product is CATSGVDTQYF.

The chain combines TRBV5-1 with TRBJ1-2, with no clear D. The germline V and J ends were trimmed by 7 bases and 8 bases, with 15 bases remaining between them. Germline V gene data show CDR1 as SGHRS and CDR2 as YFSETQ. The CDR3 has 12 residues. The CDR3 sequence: CASSPSWEGYTF. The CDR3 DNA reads TGCGCCAGCTCCCCCTCCTGGGAGGGCTACACCTTC.

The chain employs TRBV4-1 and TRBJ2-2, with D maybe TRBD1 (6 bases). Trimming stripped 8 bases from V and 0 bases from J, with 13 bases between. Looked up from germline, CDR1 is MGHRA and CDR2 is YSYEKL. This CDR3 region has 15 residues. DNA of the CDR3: TGCGCCAGCGCACTGGGACATTCGAACACCGGGGAGCTGTTTTTT. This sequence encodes CASALGHSNTGELFF.

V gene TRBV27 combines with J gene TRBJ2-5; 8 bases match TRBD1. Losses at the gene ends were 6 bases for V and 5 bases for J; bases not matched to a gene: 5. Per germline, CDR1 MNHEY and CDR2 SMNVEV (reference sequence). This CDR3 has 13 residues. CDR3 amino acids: CASSWTGSETQYF. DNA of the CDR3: TGTGCCAGCAGCTGGACAGGGTCTGAGACCCAGTACTTC.

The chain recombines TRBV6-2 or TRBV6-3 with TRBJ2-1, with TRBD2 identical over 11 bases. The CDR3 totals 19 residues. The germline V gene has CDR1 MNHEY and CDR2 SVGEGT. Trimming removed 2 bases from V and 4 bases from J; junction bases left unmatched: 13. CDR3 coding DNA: TGTGCCAGCAGTTACCAAACTAGCGGGAGAGTTTTTACTTACAATGAGCAGTTCTTC. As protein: CASSYQTSGRVFTYNEQFF.

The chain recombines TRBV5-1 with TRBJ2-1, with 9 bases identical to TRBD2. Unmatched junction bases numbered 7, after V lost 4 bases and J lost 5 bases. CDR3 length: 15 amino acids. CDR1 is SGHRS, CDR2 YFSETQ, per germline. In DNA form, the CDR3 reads TGCGCCAGCAGCCCTCGGACTAGCGTCGACAATGAGCAGTTCTTC. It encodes CASSPRTSVDNEQFF.

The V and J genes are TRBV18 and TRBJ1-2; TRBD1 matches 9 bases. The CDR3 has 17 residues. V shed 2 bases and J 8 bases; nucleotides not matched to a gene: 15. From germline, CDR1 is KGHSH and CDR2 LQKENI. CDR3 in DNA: TGTGCCAGCTCACCAGAAGTTTATAACAGGGGGCGAGTAGGCTACACCTTC. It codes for CASSPEVYNRGRVGYTF.

The CDR3 DNA reads as TGCGCCAGCAGTGATCGCAGGACTGGGGCCAACGTCCTGACTTTC. Translation: CASSDRRTGANVLTF. The genes are TRBV10-2 and TRBJ2-6; D is undetermined. V was pared by 3 bases and J by 2 bases, with 8 bases between. Germline CDR1 and CDR2: WSHSY and SAAADI. This CDR3 has 15 residues.

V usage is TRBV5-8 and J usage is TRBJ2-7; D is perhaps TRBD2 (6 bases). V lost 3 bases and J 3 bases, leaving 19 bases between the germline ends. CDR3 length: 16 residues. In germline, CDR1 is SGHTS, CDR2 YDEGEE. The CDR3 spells CASSSGLTSAFYEQYF. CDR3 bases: TGTGCCAGCAGCTCGGGACTGACGTCGGCTTTCTACGAGCAGTACTTC.

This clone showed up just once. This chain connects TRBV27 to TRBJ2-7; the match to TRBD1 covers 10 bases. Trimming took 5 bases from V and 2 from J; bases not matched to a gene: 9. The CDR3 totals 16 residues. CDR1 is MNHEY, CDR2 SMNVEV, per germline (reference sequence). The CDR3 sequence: CASSTRTGGRPYEQYF. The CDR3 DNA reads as TGTGCCAGCAGTACCAGGACAGGGGGACGCCCCTACGAGCAGTACTTC.

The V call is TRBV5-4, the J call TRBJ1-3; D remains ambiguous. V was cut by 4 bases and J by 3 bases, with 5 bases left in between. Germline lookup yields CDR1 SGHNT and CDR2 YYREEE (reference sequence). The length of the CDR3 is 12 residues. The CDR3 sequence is CASSGDGNTIYF. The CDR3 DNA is TGTGCCAGCAGCGGAGATGGAAACACCATATATTTT.

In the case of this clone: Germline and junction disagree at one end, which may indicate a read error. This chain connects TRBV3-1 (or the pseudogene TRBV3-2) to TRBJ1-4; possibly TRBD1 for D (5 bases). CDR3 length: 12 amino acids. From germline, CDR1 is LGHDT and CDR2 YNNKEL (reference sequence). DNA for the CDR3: TGTGCCAGCAGTCAAGACAGTTTTGAACTGTTTTTT. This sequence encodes CASSQDSFELFF.

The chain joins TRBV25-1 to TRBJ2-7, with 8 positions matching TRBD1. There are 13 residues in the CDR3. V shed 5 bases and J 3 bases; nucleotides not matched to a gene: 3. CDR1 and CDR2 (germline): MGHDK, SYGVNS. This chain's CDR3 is CASSRQGSYEQYF. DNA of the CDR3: TGTGCCAGCAGTAGACAGGGGAGCTACGAGCAGTACTTC.

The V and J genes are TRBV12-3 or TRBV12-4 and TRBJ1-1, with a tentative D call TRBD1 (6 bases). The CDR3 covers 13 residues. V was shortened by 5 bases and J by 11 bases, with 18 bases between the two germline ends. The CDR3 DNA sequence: TGTGCCAGCAGTCCGAGGGGACAAACGGTGGCTTTCTTT. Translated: CASSPRGQTVAFF.

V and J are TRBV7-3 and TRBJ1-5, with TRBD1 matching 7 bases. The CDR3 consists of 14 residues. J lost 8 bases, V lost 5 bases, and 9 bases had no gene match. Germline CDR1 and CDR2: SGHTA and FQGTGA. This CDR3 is CASSPTGINEPQHF. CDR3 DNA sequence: TGTGCCAGCAGCCCGACAGGGATTAATGAGCCCCAGCATTTT.